Listed below are T cell receptor beta chains from one sample, sequenced in a study of PD-1 blockade in classical Hodgkin lymphoma. Sequencing was performed with immunoSEQ multiplex PCR; in TCRdb, only in-frame clones are kept and a portion is missing. The sample shows some 100,000 clones, 90% to 95% of them seen only once. The sample was peripheral blood mononuclear cells (PBMCs), taken before the fourth cycle of nivolumab. Every receptor here comes from a human donor with classical Hodgkin lymphoma. Each CDR3 is given with its conserved first and last residue. Fields, in order: J gene, clone size, V gene, D gene, CDR3 protein, CDR3 DNA. D genes are given only for firm matches. Not all rows give a size; the values are once, few, many and, for expanded clones, a class.

TRBJ1-1,-,TRBV11-2,-,CASSTGRTEAFF,TGTGCCAGCAGCACGGGACGCACTGAAGCTTTCTTT
TRBJ2-1,-,TRBV7-9,TRBD2,CASSLGLAGDNEQFF,TGTGCCAGCAGCTTGGGACTAGCGGGAGACAATGAGCAGTTCTTC
TRBJ1-5,-,TRBV28,-,CASSLPTGLGNQPQHF,TGTGCCAGCAGTTTACCTACAGGTCTCGGGAATCAGCCCCAGCATTTT
TRBJ2-2,-,TRBV9,-,CASSVGGAGAKNTGELFF,TGTGCCAGCAGCGTAGGGGGAGCAGGGGCAAAAAACACCGGGGAGCTGTTTTTT
TRBJ1-2,-,TRBV9,-,CASNSRGRNYGYTF,TGTGCCAGCAACAGCCGAGGGAGGAACTATGGCTACACCTTC
TRBJ2-5,-,TRBV9,TRBD2,CASSVGSSGQETQYF,TGTGCCAGCAGCGTAGGGTCTAGCGGACAAGAGACCCAGTACTTC
TRBJ2-7,-,TRBV6-5,TRBD1,CASRSGTGGVYEQYF,TGTGCCAGCAGGTCCGGGACAGGGGGGGTCTACGAGCAGTACTTC
TRBJ1-1,once,TRBV6-1,-,CASSRGQRDEAFF,TGTGCCAGCAGTCGCGGACAGCGGGATGAAGCTTTCTTT
TRBJ1-2,-,TRBV6-1,-,CASSELDRRDGYTF,TGTGCCAGCAGTGAATTGGATCGGAGGGATGGCTACACCTTC
TRBJ1-5,-,TRBV4-1,-,CASSQDGPTGSRGNQPQHF,TGCGCCAGCAGCCAAGATGGGCCCACGGGGTCAAGGGGAAATCAGCCCCAGCATTTT
TRBJ2-2,-,TRBV5-1,TRBD2,CASSAGLAGVNTGELFF,TGCGCCAGCAGCGCAGGACTAGCGGGGGTAAACACCGGGGAGCTGTTTTTT
TRBJ1-2,-,TRBV27,-,CASSFQGRNYGYTF,TGTGCCAGCAGTTTCCAGGGGCGGAACTATGGCTACACCTTC
TRBJ1-1,-,TRBV7-8,-,CASSLLGDGGEAFF,TGTGCCAGCAGCTTATTGGGCGATGGGGGTGAAGCTTTCTTT
TRBJ1-2,-,TRBV7-6,-,CASSRIPGGYGYTF,TGTGCCAGCAGCCGAATCCCGGGCGGCTATGGCTACACCTTC
TRBJ2-1,medium-sized,TRBV4-1,TRBD2,CASSHRFGRASYNEQFF,TGCGCCAGCAGCCACCGATTCGGGAGGGCCTCCTACAATGAGCAGTTCTTC
TRBJ2-2,-,TRBV28,-,CASSLRNRAGELFF,TGTGCCAGCAGTTTAAGAAACAGGGCCGGGGAGCTGTTTTTT
TRBJ1-2,-,TRBV28,-,CASSFLWAGLNGYTF,TGTGCCAGCAGTTTCCTCTGGGCAGGGCTTAATGGCTACACCTTC
TRBJ2-7,-,TRBV29-1,TRBD1,CSVWKGTGGSNEQYF,TGCAGCGTTTGGAAAGGGACAGGGGGCTCCAACGAGCAGTACTTC
TRBJ1-2,-,TRBV7-3,-,CASSLTGGVGGYTF,TGTGCCAGCAGCTTAACAGGGGGTGTGGGTGGCTACACCTTC